Listed below are T cell receptor beta chains from one sample, sequenced in a study of post-analysis software for immune sequencing data. TCRdb used MiXCR to reprocess the PCR reads, holding one entry per CDR3 protein. The table has roughly 570,000 distinct CDR3 sequences, around 31% seen once. Material for sequencing was blood. The source of these receptors is a girl aged 2-17 years with multiple sclerosis. CDR3s include the opening cysteine and the closing phenylalanine or tryptophan.

>TRBJ2-7|TRBV5-1
CASSPGNYEQYF
>TRBJ1-1|TRBV5-1
CASSLRGLGDTEAFF
>TRBJ2-3|TRBV7-8
CASRPPIRNQASDTQYF
>TRBJ1-4|TRBV29-1
CSFLVAANEKLFF
>.|TRBV7-9
CAGRGSGTYSEQYF
>TRBJ2-1|TRBV20-1
CSARDRRGRNEQFF
>TRBJ2-1|TRBV5-4
CAGSLIHNEQFF
>TRBJ1-2|TRBV6-5
CASNGGGGYGYTF
>TRBJ1-1|TRBV4-1
CASSQIPRNLNTEAFF
>TRBJ2-1|TRBV10-3
CAIKGQDYNEQFF
>TRBJ2-7|TRBV6-5
CASSALGYEQYF
>TRBJ2-5|TRBV2
CASTLAGVARETQYF
>TRBJ2-5|TRBV28
CASSLTDRVIKKTQYF
>TRBJ2-3|TRBV20-1
CSAASTDTQYF
>TRBJ1-1|TRBV25-1
CASSHRVEAFF
>TRBJ2-5|TRBV11-2
CASSFRGRLETQYF
>TRBJ2-4|TRBV5-6
CASSLIGPKNIQYF
>TRBJ2-7|TRBV6-2/TRBV6-3
CASSYDSYYEQYF
>TRBJ1-2|TRBV19
CASSLKGPTYGYTF
>TRBJ1-4|TRBV12-5
CASGLVNRGNEKLFF
>TRBJ2-3|TRBV7-3
CASSSGGGLYF
>TRBJ2-3|TRBV29-1
CSGGVTDTQYF
>TRBJ1-2|TRBV20-1
CSSRGARPLTYGYTF
>TRBJ2-2|TRBV5-1
CASRSGQINTGELFF
>TRBJ2-7|TRBV6-6
CASSPTSGEQYF
>TRBJ1-5|TRBV20-1
CSARDWGGNQPQHF
>TRBJ2-3|TRBV20-1
CGAIQGRSSTDTQYF
>TRBJ2-7|TRBV6-1
CATTNFGSYEQYF
>TRBJ2-7|TRBV3-1
CASSPGSGTYEQYF
>TRBJ2-5|TRBV29-1
CSVVVLNGETQYF
>.|TRBV20-1
CSATRLPAGGLYEQFF
>TRBJ1-1|TRBV7-3
CASSLRGTGSMNTEAFF
>TRBJ2-1|TRBV9
CASSPDGWEGNEQFF
>TRBJ1-1|TRBV5-5
CASTQNRGLEAFF
>TRBJ1-4|TRBV4-1
CASSQDRVQLFF
>TRBJ2-1|TRBV7-2
CASSLDSGGAKNEQFF
>TRBJ1-1|TRBV12-3/TRBV12-4
CASSFTGANTEAFF
>TRBJ1-2|TRBV5-6
CASSPGRYYGYTF
>TRBJ2-5|TRBV9
CASQTDPQETQYF
>TRBJ2-5|TRBV7-3
CASSSSGSREETQYF